Listed below are T cell receptor beta chains from one sample, sequenced in a study of human T cells and chemical hapten exposure. TCRdb called the RACE reads again in MiXCR, with one record for every CDR3 protein. The table lists some 81,000 distinct CDR3 sequences, about 9.9% of them singletons. Material: whole blood, obtained in connection with sensitization to the hapten diphenylcyclopropenone (DPC). These receptors all stem from a man between 18 and 35 years old with alopecia areata. Some clones in this sample may be carry-over from other donors' samples. The CDR3 runs from the conserved cysteine through the conserved F or W. The D gene is left open where the match is weak. Part of the rows lack a size; the others show once, few, many or a class for expanded clones.

clone_size	j_call	v_call	d_call	cdr3_nt	cdr3_aa
many	TRBJ1-2	TRBV18	.	TGTGCCAGCTCACCCGGCACTCAGAGCTATGGCTACACCTTC	CASSPGTQSYGYTF
.	TRBJ1-6	TRBV7-3	.	TGTGCCAGCAGCTTAAGGGATTCACCCCTCCACTTT	CASSLRDSPLHF
many	TRBJ2-2	TRBV5-1	.	TGCGCCAGCAGCCCCAGCTTCACCGGGGAGCTGTTTTTT	CASSPSFTGELFF
.	TRBJ1-4	TRBV18	TRBD1	TGTGCCAGCTCACACGGGACAGATGCAACTAATGAAAAACTGTTTTTT	CASSHGTDATNEKLFF
.	TRBJ2-5	TRBV11-3	TRBD1	TGTGCCAGCAGCCGGGACAGGGCGAGTGAGACCCAGTACTTC	CASSRDRASETQYF
many	TRBJ2-3	TRBV7-2	TRBD2	TGTGCCAGCAACAGATTCGGACTAGCGGGGGGCCGTAGCACAGATACGCAGTATTTT	CASNRFGLAGGRSTDTQYF
.	TRBJ2-4	TRBV29-1	.	TGCAGCGTACCCCTGGAAAACATTCAGTACTTC	CSVPLENIQYF
few	TRBJ1-3	TRBV7-2	TRBD1	TGTGCCAGCAGCTTTTGGACAGGGCCTGGAAACACCATATATTTT	CASSFWTGPGNTIYF
few	TRBJ2-2	TRBV4-1	.	TGCGCCAGCAGCCCGCTTTTAAACACCGGGGAGCTGTTTTTT	CASSPLLNTGELFF
few	TRBJ2-1	TRBV7-9	TRBD1	TGTGCCAGCAGTGACTTCGTTGGGACAGAAACCTACAATGAGCAGTTCTTC	CASSDFVGTETYNEQFF
many	TRBJ2-1	TRBV4-1	.	TGCGCCAGCAGCCAAGGTCGCCATGAGCAGTTCTTC	CASSQGRHEQFF
few	TRBJ2-7	TRBV20-1	.	TGCAGTGCTAGAGACGACCCGAGGGGGACCTACGAGCAGTACTTC	CSARDDPRGTYEQYF